One and the same sample provided the 5 T cell receptor beta chains below, sequenced in a study of T cell changes during pregnancy in multiple sclerosis. Assay: immunoSEQ multiplex PCR; the TCRdb copy retains only in-frame clones and omits some. The repertoire consists of over 40,000 clones, with approximately 90% occurring once and the leading ten covering about 6%. Sequencing used CD8+ T cells from peripheral blood mononuclear cells, obtained after pregnancy. These TCRs come from a female donor in good health, enrolled as a control in a pregnancy study.

This clone has only a few counts. The V call is TRBV2, the J call TRBJ2-1, with a possible D match to TRBD1 (6 bases). V was pared by 3 bases and J by 4 bases, with 13 bases between. CDR3 length equals 15 residues. Germline V CDR1 and CDR2: SNHLY, FYNNEI. The CDR3 here is CASSDGVGAYNEQFF. CDR3 DNA: TGTGCCAGCAGTGATGGAGTGGGGGCATACAATGAGCAGTTCTTC.

This CDR3 is CASSLDQADEQFF. CDR3 in DNA: TGTGCCAGCAGCTTAGACCAGGCCGATGAGCAGTTCTTC. The V call is TRBV7-6, the J call TRBJ2-1, with unresolved D. CDR3 size: 13 residues. Trimming cost V 1 base and J 8 bases, with 9 bases left between them. Germline V CDR1 and CDR2: SGHVS, FNYEAQ.

J is TRBJ1-6 and V is TRBV4-3; D gene uncertain. The germline V and J ends were trimmed by 0 bases and 0 bases, with 9 bases remaining between them. From germline, CDR1 is LGHNA and CDR2 YSLEER. The CDR3 spans 17 residues. The CDR3 region is CASSQEIPVSYNSPLHF. The CDR3 region has the DNA TGCGCCAGCAGCCAAGAAATCCCTGTCTCCTATAATTCACCCCTCCACTTT.

Points on this clone: The germline gene is not matched at one end of the junction; a read error may be the cause. The chain has TRBV7-7 and TRBJ2-3; possible D gene TRBD1, 5 bases. CDR1 is SSHAT and CDR2 is FNYEAQ in the germline V gene (reference sequence). There are 16 residues in the CDR3. Here the CDR3 reads CASSLGAGPSTDTQYF. The CDR3 nucleotides read TGTGCTAGCAGCTTAGGGGCAGGGCCCAGCACAGATACGCAGTATTTT.

The chain recombines TRBV4-1 with TRBJ1-5, with D hard to call. CDR3 length: 16 residues. The ends were cut back, 1 base at V and 0 bases at J, with 10 bases in the middle. Germline V CDR1 and CDR2: MGHRA, YSYEKL. CDR3 bases: TGCGCCAGCAGCCAAGTCTTGAGAAATAGCAATCAGCCCCAGCATTTT. This translates into CASSQVLRNSNQPQHF.